These T cell receptor beta chains were read from a single sample in a study of PD-L1 blockade in urothelial cancer. The assay was immunoSEQ multiplex PCR, and TCRdb's table has in-frame clones only and misses some. Among tens of thousands of clones listed, approximately 81% were seen once. This sample comprised PBMCs, obtained around atezolizumab (anti-PD-L1) treatment. The receptors were sampled from a man between 65 and 79 years old with urothelial cancer. Each CDR3 is given with its conserved first and last residue. The D gene is left open where the match is weak. Where a row states a size, it is once, few, many or the class of an expanded clone; other rows omit it.

TRBV19	once	-	TRBJ2-2	TGTGCCAGTAGTATTGGTAGAGGACAAAAAAGAAGCGGGGAGCTGTTTTTT	CASSIGRGQKRSGELFF
TRBV9	-	-	TRBJ1-1	TGTGCCAGCAGCGTAGAGCCCAACACTGAAGCTTTCTTT	CASSVEPNTEAFF
TRBV9	-	TRBD1	TRBJ2-5	TGTGCCAGCAGCGTAGATACAGGGGGCAAGTCAGAGACCCAGTACTTC	CASSVDTGGKSETQYF
TRBV7-2	-	-	TRBJ2-3	TGTGCCAGCAGCTTATACGGGGTTAGCACAGATACGCAGTATTTT	CASSLYGVSTDTQYF
TRBV7-9	-	-	TRBJ2-2	TGTGCCAGCAGCTTAGCTTCTAGCCGCGGCACCGGGGAGCTGTTTTTT	CASSLASSRGTGELFF
TRBV5-1	once	-	TRBJ2-2	TGCGCCAGCAGCTTACAACGGGAGCTGTTTTTT	CASSLQRELFF
TRBV5-1	-	TRBD2	TRBJ2-1	TGCGCCAGCAGCTCTACAGCGGGAAACAATGAGCAGTTCTTC	CASSSTAGNNEQFF
TRBV27	-	-	TRBJ2-7	TGTGCCAGCAGTTTCAGGGGTTACTCCTACGAGCAGTACTTC	CASSFRGYSYEQYF
TRBV7-2	-	-	TRBJ1-1	TGTGCCAGCAGCAAATTGACAGTTACGAACACTGAAGCTTTCTTT	CASSKLTVTNTEAFF
TRBV11-2	medium-sized	TRBD1	TRBJ1-1	TGTGCCAGCAGCTTTGACAGGGACACTGAAGCTTTCTTT	CASSFDRDTEAFF
TRBV19	-	-	TRBJ1-2	TGTGCCAGTAGTCGACTGAATGGCTACACCTTC	CASSRLNGYTF
TRBV7-9	-	TRBD2	TRBJ2-3	TGTGCCAGCAGCTCAGCGGGGGGGGCCCGGGATACGCAGTATTTT	CASSSAGGARDTQYF
TRBV28	few	TRBD1	TRBJ1-2	TGTGCCAGCAGTTCACAGCCGGGACAGGGGCTTTCCTATGGCTACACCTTC	CASSSQPGQGLSYGYTF
TRBV2	-	TRBD1	TRBJ1-2	TGTGCCAGCAAGGACAGGGGAAACGGCTACACCTTC	CASKDRGNGYTF
TRBV4-2	-	-	TRBJ2-1	TGTGCCAGCAGCGAAGACTCGGGTGAGCAGTTCTTC	CASSEDSGEQFF
TRBV27	few	TRBD2	TRBJ2-1	TGTGCCAGCAGTTCACTAGCGGGAGGGTACAATGAGCAGTTCTTC	CASSSLAGGYNEQFF
TRBV6-5	-	TRBD2	TRBJ2-7	TGTGCCAGCACCAGGACTAGCGGCTACGAGCAGTACTTC	CASTRTSGYEQYF
TRBV7-8	-	TRBD1	TRBJ1-2	TGTGCCAGCAGCCGTCCGACAGGGCCCGACACCTTC	CASSRPTGPDTF
TRBV7-3	-	TRBD2	TRBJ2-3	TGTGCCAGCAGCTCCAAGACTAGCGCCCCCACAGATACGCAGTATTTT	CASSSKTSAPTDTQYF
TRBV2	-	TRBD2	TRBJ2-1	TGTGCCAGCAGTGACTCCGGGACTAGCTCCGGCAATGAGCAGTTCTTC	CASSDSGTSSGNEQFF
TRBV5-4	-	-	TRBJ2-7	TGTGCCAGCAGCTTAGGGATAAACAGGGCGGCCTACGAGCAGTACTTC	CASSLGINRAAYEQYF
TRBV10-3	-	TRBD2	TRBJ2-3	TGTGCCATCAGTGCCTCTTTAGCGGGGGGGCTCGGGGATACGCAGTATTTT	CAISASLAGGLGDTQYF
TRBV6-5	once	TRBD1	TRBJ1-2	TGTGCCAGCAGTTACGTCCGGACAGGGGGCGGCTATGGCTACACCTTC	CASSYVRTGGGYGYTF
TRBV4-3	-	TRBD2	TRBJ2-4	TGCGCCAGCAGCCAGGGGCGGGGGGGCCTTGGAAACATTCAGTACTTC	CASSQGRGGLGNIQYF
TRBV28	once	TRBD1	TRBJ1-5	TGTGCCAGCAGTTTACTACAGGGGAAGCAGCCCCAGCATTTT	CASSLLQGKQPQHF
TRBV9	few	-	TRBJ1-1	TGTGCCAGCAGCAAGGTCTCAGGGGACCCTGAAGCTTTCTTT	CASSKVSGDPEAFF
TRBV7-9	-	-	TRBJ2-3	TGTGCCAGCAGCCCCGGGAGTAGGGTATGGGATACGCAGTATTTT	CASSPGSRVWDTQYF
TRBV11-3	-	-	TRBJ2-2	TGTGCCAGCAGCGACAACAGCAGGGATCGGACCGGGGAGCTGTTTTTT	CASSDNSRDRTGELFF
TRBV4-3	-	-	TRBJ1-4	TGCGCCAGCAGCCAAGATGGTGGTTGGACTCCACCAACTAATGAAAAACTGTTTTTT	CASSQDGGWTPPTNEKLFF
TRBV30	few	-	TRBJ1-1	TGTGCCTCCTACAGGGCGTCGTCTGAAGCTTTCTTT	CASYRASSEAFF
TRBV7-8	-	-	TRBJ2-5	TGTGCCAGCAGCCCCCCAGGCCCCAGTCGCGAGACCCAGTACTTC	CASSPPGPSRETQYF
TRBV19	-	TRBD2	TRBJ2-7	TGTGCCAGTAGTTTTGGCGGGGGGCGTCAGGAGCAGTACTTC	CASSFGGGRQEQYF
TRBV6-1	-	-	TRBJ1-1	TGTGCCAGCAGTGAAGCACAGGGGAACACTGAAGCTTTCTTT	CASSEAQGNTEAFF
TRBV7-6	-	TRBD2	TRBJ2-3	TGTGCCAGCAGCCCCCGGACTAGCGGGAACACAGATACGCAGTATTTT	CASSPRTSGNTDTQYF
TRBV9	-	TRBD2	TRBJ2-1	TGTGCCAGCAGCGCGTCGGGGGGGAGTTACAATGAGCAGTTCTTC	CASSASGGSYNEQFF
TRBV11-3	-	TRBD1	TRBJ2-2	TGTGCCAGCAGCTCTCGCCCGGGACAGGGATCCACCGGGGAGCTGTTTTTT	CASSSRPGQGSTGELFF
TRBV4-3	once	-	TRBJ1-5	TGCGCCAGCAGCCAACTTGTGAGTGTCCAGCCCCAGCATTTT	CASSQLVSVQPQHF
TRBV2	-	TRBD1	TRBJ2-7	TGTGCCAGTTCAGGACAGGGTAGCCACTACGAGCAGTACTTC	CASSGQGSHYEQYF
TRBV5-1	once	TRBD1	TRBJ1-4	TGCGCCAGCAGCGGACAGGGGGCTCTTAATGAAAAACTGTTTTTT	CASSGQGALNEKLFF
TRBV11-3	-	TRBD1	TRBJ2-6	TGTGCCAGCAGCCCGGGACAGGGGGCCTTAGCTGGGGCCAACGTCCTGACTTTC	CASSPGQGALAGANVLTF